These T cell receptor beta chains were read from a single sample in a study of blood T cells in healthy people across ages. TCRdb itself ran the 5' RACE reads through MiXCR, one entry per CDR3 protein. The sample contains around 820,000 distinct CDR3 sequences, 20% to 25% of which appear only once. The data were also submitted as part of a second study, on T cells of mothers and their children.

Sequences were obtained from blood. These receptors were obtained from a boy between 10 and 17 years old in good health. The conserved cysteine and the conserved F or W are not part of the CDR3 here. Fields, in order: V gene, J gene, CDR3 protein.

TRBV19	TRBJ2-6	ASRTGNGANVLT
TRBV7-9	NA	ASSFGSLAGGLNEQF
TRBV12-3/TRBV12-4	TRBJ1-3	ASSLALFRDSGNTIY
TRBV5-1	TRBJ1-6	ASSLQGGDSPLH
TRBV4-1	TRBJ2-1	ASSQSGTSGYNEQF
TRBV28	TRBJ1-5	ASSLKVEAAQH
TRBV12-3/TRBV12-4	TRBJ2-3	ASSHGTQPGGTDTQY
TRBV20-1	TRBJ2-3	SATEIGDTQY
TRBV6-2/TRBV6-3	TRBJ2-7	ASSSGQVDYEQY
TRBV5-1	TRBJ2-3	ASSPSSASGRGYTQY
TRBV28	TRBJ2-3	ASSLRGGPTYTQY
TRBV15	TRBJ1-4	ATSRDQLGAPNEKLF
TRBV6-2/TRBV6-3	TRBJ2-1	ASSFQQSYNEQF
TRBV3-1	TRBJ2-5	ASSNRGETQY
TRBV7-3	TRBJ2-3	ASSLGTSNTQY
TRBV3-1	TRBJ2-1	ASSQDLGTGAYNEQF
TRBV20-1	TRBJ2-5	SARDRDRGGETQY
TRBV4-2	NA	ASSQGVGLAEHNEQF
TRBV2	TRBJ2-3	ASRLAPSTDTQY
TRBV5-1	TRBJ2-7	ASSPSLLYGNEQY
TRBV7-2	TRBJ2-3	ASSWGQGANTDTQY
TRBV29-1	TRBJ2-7	SVEQSYEQY
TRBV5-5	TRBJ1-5	ASSADRGGIQPQH
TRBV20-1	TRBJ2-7	SASVGTNSYEQY